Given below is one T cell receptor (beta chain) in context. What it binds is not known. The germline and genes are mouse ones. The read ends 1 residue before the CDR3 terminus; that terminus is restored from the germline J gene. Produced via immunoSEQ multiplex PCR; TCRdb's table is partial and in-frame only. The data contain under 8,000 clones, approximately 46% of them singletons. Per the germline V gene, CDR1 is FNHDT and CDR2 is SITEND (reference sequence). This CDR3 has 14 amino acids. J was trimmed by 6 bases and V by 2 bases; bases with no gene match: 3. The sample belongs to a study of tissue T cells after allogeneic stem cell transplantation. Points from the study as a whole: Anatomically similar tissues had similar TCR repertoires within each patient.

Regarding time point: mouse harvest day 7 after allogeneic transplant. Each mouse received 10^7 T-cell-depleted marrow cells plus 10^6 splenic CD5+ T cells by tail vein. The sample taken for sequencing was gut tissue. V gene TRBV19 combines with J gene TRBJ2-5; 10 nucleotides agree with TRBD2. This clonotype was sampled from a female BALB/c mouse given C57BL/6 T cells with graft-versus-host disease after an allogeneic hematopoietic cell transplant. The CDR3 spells CASSIWGGEDTQYF. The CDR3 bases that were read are TGTGCCAGCAGTATCTGGGGGGGCGAGGACACCCAGTAC.